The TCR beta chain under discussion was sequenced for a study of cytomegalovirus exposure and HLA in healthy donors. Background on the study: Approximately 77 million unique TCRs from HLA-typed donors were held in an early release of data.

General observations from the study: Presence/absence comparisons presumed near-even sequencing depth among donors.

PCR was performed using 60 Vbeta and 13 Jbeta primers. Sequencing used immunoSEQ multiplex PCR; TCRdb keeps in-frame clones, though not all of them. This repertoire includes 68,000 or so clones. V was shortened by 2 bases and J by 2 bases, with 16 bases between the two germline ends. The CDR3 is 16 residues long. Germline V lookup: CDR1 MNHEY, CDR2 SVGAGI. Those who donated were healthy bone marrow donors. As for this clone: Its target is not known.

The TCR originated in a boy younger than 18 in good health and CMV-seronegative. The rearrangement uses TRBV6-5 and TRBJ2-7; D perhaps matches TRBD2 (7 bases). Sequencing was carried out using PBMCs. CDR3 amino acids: CASSYGEGGATYEQYF. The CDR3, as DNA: TGTGCCAGCAGTTACGGCGAGGGGGGGGCCACCTACGAGCAGTACTTC.